A single sample is the source of the 14 T cell receptor beta chains below, sequenced in a study of neoadjuvant anti-PD-1 for oral cavity cancer. Some clones are missing from TCRdb's copy, which holds only in-frame ones; the method was immunoSEQ multiplex PCR. The top ten clones hold approximately 3.4% of a sample with under 7,000 clones, 74% of them seen once. The source material was PBMCs, sampled before nivolumab (anti-PD-1) treatment. Source of these receptors: a person aged 35 to 85 with oral cavity squamous cell carcinoma.

V gene TRBV9 combines with J gene TRBJ2-7, with D maybe TRBD1 (6 bases). From germline, CDR1 is SGDLS and CDR2 YYNGEE. V lost 2 bases to trimming and J lost 6 bases, with 15 bases between them. The CDR3 runs 14 residues. CDR3 in amino acids: CASSVGRGDLEQYF. The CDR3 DNA sequence: TGTGCCAGCAGCGTGGGCAGGGGCGATCTCGAGCAGTACTTC.

This clone was seen a handful of times. The CDR3 loop reads CASSSLPDGGYGYTF. The CDR3 coding sequence is TGCGCCAGCAGCTCACTTCCGGACGGGGGTTATGGCTACACCTTC. This sequence joins TRBV5-1 and TRBJ1-2; D might be TRBD1 (5 bases). The V gene lost 3 bases and the J gene lost 5 bases, with 17 bases spanning the gap. The V gene's germline CDR1 is SGHRS and CDR2 YFSETQ. This CDR3 comprises 15 residues.

This chain joins TRBV6-5 and TRBJ2-3, with 10 positions matching TRBD2. In germline, CDR1 is MNHEY, CDR2 SVGAGI. J lost 3 bases, V lost 0 bases, and 3 bases had no gene match. The CDR3 is 16 residues long. CDR3 amino acids: CASSYSSGGATDTQYF. The CDR3, as DNA: TGTGCCAGCAGTTACTCGAGCGGGGGGGCTACAGATACGCAGTATTTT.

With respect to this clone: At one boundary the junction diverges from the germline segment, which might be a read error. The gene calls are TRBV7-9 and TRBJ2-7, with 12 bases identical to TRBD1. Germline V gene lookup returns CDR1 SEHNR and CDR2 FQNEAQ (reference sequence). The CDR3 totals 13 residues. The CDR3 sequence is CASSLRDRGLPVF. CDR3 DNA: TGTGCCAGCAGCTTACGGGACAGGGGGCTTCCTGTCTTC.

The chain uses TRBV9 and TRBJ2-3; D is ambiguous. This CDR3 region has 16 residues. With 3 bases removed from V and 0 bases from J, the gap between germline ends came to 14 bases. Germline V gene lookup returns CDR1 SGDLS and CDR2 YYNGEE. The CDR3 DNA follows: TGTGCCAGCAGCGACCAGGTTCTTGCTAGCACAGATACGCAGTATTTT. This translates into CASSDQVLASTDTQYF.

This chain uses TRBV10-3 with TRBJ1-1; D may be TRBD1 (5 bases). The CDR3 covers 13 residues. Trimming cost V 3 bases and J 4 bases, with 9 bases left between them. The germline gives CDR1 ENHRY, CDR2 SYGVKD. CDR3 sequence: CAISDRVVTEAFF. The DNA for the CDR3 is TGTGCCATCAGTGACAGGGTGGTCACTGAAGCTTTCTTT.

This sequence joins TRBV9 and TRBJ2-5; D might be TRBD1 (6 bases). CDR1 is SGDLS and CDR2 is YYNGEE in the germline V gene. V was shortened by 4 bases and J by 2 bases, with 15 bases between the two germline ends. This CDR3 region has 15 residues. The DNA of the CDR3 is TGTGCCAGCAGCCTTGGGGACATAAGACAAGAGACCCAGTACTTC. It specifies CASSLGDIRQETQYF. The entire variable domain, with the rest obtained from reference TRBV9 and TRBJ2-5, is as follows: DSGVTQTPKHLITATGQRVTLRCSPRSGDLSVYWYQQSLDQGLQFLIQYYNGEERAKGNILERFSAQQFPDLHSELNLSSLELGDSALYFCASSLGDIRQETQYFGPGTRLLVL.

The chain carries TRBV5-6 and TRBJ1-6; 8 bases are a match to TRBD1. The CDR3 is 18 residues long. With 2 bases clipped from V and 5 bases from J, the junction kept 12 bases outside the gene matches. Looked up from germline, CDR1 is SGHDT and CDR2 is YYEEEE. CDR3 sequence reads: CASSFPGGLFRDNSPLHF. The CDR3 coding sequence is TGTGCCAGCAGCTTCCCAGGGGGCCTTTTTCGAGATAATTCACCCCTCCACTTT.

The rearrangement uses TRBV7-9 and TRBJ1-4; TRBD1 might be the D (6 bases). The CDR3 loop spans 18 amino acids. The ends were cut back, 4 bases at V and 8 bases at J, with 26 bases in the middle. From germline, CDR1 is SEHNR and CDR2 FQNEAQ (reference sequence). CDR3 nucleotides: TGTGCCAGCAGCTCCTTTAAGGCCGCGGGGGCTACGGGAGAAAAACTGTTTTTT. Its protein product is CASSSFKAAGATGEKLFF.

V is TRBV7-2 and J is TRBJ1-6; 8 bases align to TRBD1. This CDR3 region has 17 residues. The V gene's germline CDR1 is SGHTA and CDR2 FQGNSA. J lost 0 bases, V lost 2 bases, and 3 bases had no gene match. CDR3 protein: CASSLTGGGSYNSPLHF. For the CDR3, the DNA is TGTGCCAGCAGCTTAACAGGGGGGGGCTCCTATAATTCACCCCTCCACTTT.

The V call is TRBV7-9, the J call TRBJ1-1, with 8 bases matching TRBD1. This CDR3 has 16 amino acids. Germline V gene lookup returns CDR1 SEHNR and CDR2 FQNEAQ (reference sequence). V lost 5 bases to trimming and J lost 3 bases; unmatched junction nucleotides: 11. The chain's CDR3 is CASSLRTGPVDTEAFF. In nucleotides, the CDR3 is TGTGCCAGCAGCCTGCGGACAGGGCCCGTAGACACTGAAGCTTTCTTT.

The CDR3 nucleotides read TGTGCCACCAGCAGAGATCCAGGACAGGAGGACGTTTTCTTT. Its protein product is CATSRDPGQEDVFF. This chain uses TRBV15 with TRBJ1-1; 7 bases agree with TRBD1. This CDR3 comprises 14 residues. Trimming cost V 0 bases and J 13 bases; bases outside gene matches: 11. Germline V gives CDR1 LNHNV, CDR2 YYDKDF (reference sequence).

This clone was seen only once. The V call is TRBV29-1, the J call TRBJ2-3; weak D call: TRBD2 (6 bases). This CDR3 spans 13 amino acids. Deletions cut 7 bases from V and 2 bases from J, with 13 bases between. CDR1 and CDR2 (germline): SQVTM, ANQGSEA. CDR3 residues: CSASGSVTDTQYF. CDR3 bases: TGCAGCGCTTCCGGGAGTGTCACAGATACGCAGTATTTT.

This clone was seen more than once but under ten times. This sequence joins TRBV6-1 and TRBJ1-4; TRBD1 agrees at 9 bases. V was clipped by 3 bases and J by 8 bases; unmatched bases: 13. The CDR3 consists of 17 residues. CDR1 and CDR2 (germline): MNHNS, SASEGT. The CDR3 region is CASSEGQGNRVLEKLFF. For the CDR3, the DNA is TGTGCCAGCAGTGAGGGACAGGGAAATCGGGTGTTGGAAAAACTGTTTTTT.